These 30 T cell receptor beta chains were sequenced from one sample in a study of identical twins. One entry per CDR3 protein results from TCRdb running MiXCR on the 5' RACE reads. Here the sample spans 600,000 to 800,000 distinct CDR3 sequences, 20% to 25% being singletons. The same specimen was also included in a second study, on T cells expressing NK-cell markers.

The material sequenced was PBMCs. Receptors were obtained from a woman younger than 30 in good health.

This clonotype was counted only a few times. The V call is TRBV10-3, the J call TRBJ2-1; 8 bases are shared with TRBD2. The V gene's germline CDR1 is ENHRY and CDR2 SYGVKD. This CDR3 is 15 amino acids long. The trim removed 2 bases at V and 8 bases at J, leaving 8 bases unmatched. CDR3 amino acids: CAISEGGRPWDEQFF. CDR3 coding DNA: TGTGCCATCAGTGAGGGCGGGAGGCCCTGGGATGAGCAGTTCTTC.

The rearrangement links TRBV15 to TRBJ2-1, with D hard to call. Germline assignment: CDR1 LNHNV and CDR2 YYDKDF (reference sequence). This CDR3 spans 12 amino acids. With 5 bases removed from V and 10 bases from J, the gap between germline ends came to 12 bases. This CDR3 is CATSGTTREQFF. As DNA, the CDR3 is TGTGCCACCAGCGGAACGACACGCGAGCAGTTCTTC. The full variable domain, its missing parts supplied by reference TRBV15 and TRBJ2-1, is DAMVIQNPRYQVTQFGKPVTLSCSQTLNHNVMYWYQQKSSQAPKLLFHYYDKDFNNEADTPDNFQSRRPNTSFCFLDIRSPGLGDTAMYLCATSGTTREQFFGPGTRLTVL.

A few counts support this clonotype. The gene calls are TRBV20-1 and TRBJ2-1; 7 nucleotides line up with TRBD2. CDR1 and CDR2 from the germline V gene are DFQATT and SNEGSKA (reference sequence). CDR3 length equals 12 residues. V lost 4 bases to trimming and J lost 11 bases; unmatched junction nucleotides: 8. The CDR3 here is CSATLDGGKQFF. The CDR3 DNA is TGCAGTGCTACTCTCGACGGGGGGAAGCAGTTCTTC.

The genes are TRBV29-1 and TRBJ2-7, with TRBD1 identical over 10 bases. V lost 4 bases and J lost 3; bases outside the gene matches: 3. The CDR3 runs 13 residues. Germline loops: CDR1 SQVTM, CDR2 ANQGSEA. CDR3 amino acids: CSVGTGGLYEQYF. The CDR3 DNA reads as TGCAGCGTTGGGACAGGGGGGCTCTACGAGCAGTACTTC.

This clonotype was seen a few times. CDR3 nucleotide sequence: TGTGCCAGCAGCCAAGAGCTAGTTAGGGGTGAGCAGTTCTTC. Translation gives CASSQELVRGEQFF. J is TRBJ2-1 and V is TRBV3-1; TRBD1 is a possible D gene (5 bases). Trimming shortened V by 0 bases and J by 9 bases, and 12 bases separated the two germline ends. Germline loops: CDR1 LGHDT, CDR2 YNNKEL (reference sequence). This CDR3 is built from 14 residues.

This chain links TRBV7-9 with TRBJ1-5; no firm D call. CDR3 length: 15 residues. Trimming left V 5 bases short and J 0 bases short, with 11 bases between. The V gene's germline CDR1 is SEHNR and CDR2 FQNEAQ (reference sequence). This chain's CDR3 is CASSPVGDSNQPQHF. The DNA of the CDR3 is TGTGCCAGCAGCCCAGTCGGCGATAGCAATCAGCCCCAGCATTTT.

This clonotype has only a few counts. The CDR3 coding sequence is TGTGCCAGCAGTTATGGGAACAGGGGGCATACCGGGGAGCTGTTTTTT. Protein: CASSYGNRGHTGELFF. The chain has TRBV6-5 and TRBJ2-2, with TRBD1 matching over 9 bases. This CDR3 spans 16 amino acids. CDR1 MNHEY and CDR2 SVGAGI come from the germline V gene. The trim removed 3 bases at V and 5 bases at J, leaving 7 bases unmatched.

This chain connects TRBV5-1 to TRBJ2-1; a weak D match, TRBD2 (6 bases). The CDR3 is made up of 14 amino acids. Per germline, CDR1 SGHRS and CDR2 YFSETQ. The ends were cut back, 2 bases at V and 4 bases at J, with 10 bases in the middle. The DNA of the CDR3 is TGCGCCAGCAGCTTTAGCGGTCTTTACAATGAGCAGTTCTTC. Protein: CASSFSGLYNEQFF. The variable domain in full, with the rest retrieved from reference TRBV5-1 and TRBJ2-1, is KAGVTQTPRYLIKTRGQQVTLSCSPISGHRSVSWYQQTPGQGLQFLFEYFSETQRNKGNFPGRFSGRQFSNSRSEMNVSTLELGDSALYLCASSFSGLYNEQFFGPGTRLTVL.

This clonotype has just a few counts. This chain uses TRBV4-3 with TRBJ2-5; possible D gene TRBD2, 5 bases. The CDR3 consists of 16 residues. The germline V gene encodes CDR1 LGHNA and CDR2 YSLEER. The V and J ends lost 3 bases and 1 base respectively, with 15 bases between them. The DNA for the CDR3 is TGCGCCAGCAGCCAGCGGGTTTTTGGCTTCCAAGAGACCCAGTACTTC. Its translation: CASSQRVFGFQETQYF.

This clonotype was counted at least ten times. The chain uses TRBV5-1 and TRBJ1-5, with D maybe TRBD1 (5 bases). From germline, CDR1 is SGHRS and CDR2 YFSETQ. This CDR3 has 18 amino acids. With 1 base removed from V and 4 bases from J, the gap between germline ends came to 21 bases. The chain's CDR3 is CASSLRTAGHAINQPQHF. CDR3 bases: TGCGCCAGCAGCTTGCGGACGGCGGGGCACGCAATAAATCAGCCCCAGCATTTT.

This clonotype was seen a handful of times. The chain couples TRBV12-3 or TRBV12-4 to TRBJ2-3; D call uncertain. V lost 3 bases, J lost 5 bases, and 9 bases lay in between. The CDR3 consists of 13 residues. Here the CDR3 DNA reads TGTGCCAGCAGTTTGGTGGGAAAAGATACGCAGTATTTT. This gives the protein CASSLVGKDTQYF.

This clonotype has more than one count but fewer than ten. The J gene is TRBJ2-7, the V gene TRBV11-2, with D possibly matching TRBD1 (6 bases). The CDR3 runs 15 residues. The germline gives CDR1 SGHAT, CDR2 FQNNGV. V was trimmed by 5 bases and J by 5 bases, leaving 19 bases between them. In DNA form, the CDR3 reads TGTGCCAGCAGCCCGCCTCTCAGGGGAAGCCACGAGCAGTACTTC. Its protein product is CASSPPLRGSHEQYF.

This clonotype occurred a few times. J is TRBJ2-7 and V is TRBV11-3; D is possibly TRBD1 (6 bases). Trimming pared 1 base from V and 8 bases from J, leaving 6 bases between. The CDR3 length is 11 residues. Germline V gene sequence: CDR1 SGHNT, CDR2 YENEEA. Here the CDR3 DNA reads TGTGCCAGCAGCTTAGGGGACAAGCAGTACTTC. It codes for CASSLGDKQYF. Variable domain in full (rest from reference TRBV11-3 and TRBJ2-7): EAGVVQSPRYKIIEKKQPVAFWCNPISGHNTLYWYLQNLGQGPELLIRYENEEAVDDSQLPKDRFSAERLKGVDSTLKIQPAELGDSAVYLCASSLGDKQYFGPGTRLTVT.

The V and J genes are TRBV6-1 and TRBJ2-3; 7 bases are shared with TRBD2. Unmatched junction bases numbered 15, after V lost 7 bases and J lost 5 bases. The CDR3 sequence is 16 residues long. In germline, CDR1 is MNHNS, CDR2 SASEGT. The CDR3 sequence: CASIPTGGGPVDTQYF. CDR3 coding DNA: TGTGCCAGCATCCCTACCGGGGGAGGGCCTGTAGATACGCAGTATTTT.

The chain is built from TRBV9 and TRBJ2-7, with D possibly TRBD2 on 6 matching bases. The CDR3 contains 14 residues. V gave up 3 bases and J gave up 2 bases, with 12 bases separating them. The V gene's germline CDR1 is SGDLS and CDR2 YYNGEE. The CDR3 is CASSAGDPPYEQYF. The DNA of the CDR3 is TGTGCCAGCAGCGCGGGGGACCCCCCCTACGAGCAGTACTTC.

This clonotype was seen a few times. The chain employs TRBV10-3 and TRBJ2-1; 9 bases are shared with TRBD2. The V gene's germline CDR1 is ENHRY and CDR2 SYGVKD. Unmatched junction bases numbered 3, after V lost 10 bases and J lost 5 bases. The CDR3 consists of 12 residues. CDR3 sequence reads: CATSGNHNEQFF. The DNA of the CDR3 is TGTGCCACTAGCGGGAACCACAATGAGCAGTTCTTC.

This clonotype was picked up a small number of times. The gene calls are TRBV7-6 and TRBJ2-2, with a possible D match to TRBD1 (5 bases). The CDR3 has 14 residues. The germline CDR1 and CDR2 sequences are SGHVS and FNYEAQ. V was shortened by 8 bases and J by 1 base, with 11 bases between the two germline ends. CDR3 sequence: CASLKGWNTGELFF. For the CDR3, the DNA is TGTGCCAGCCTCAAGGGGTGGAACACCGGGGAGCTGTTTTTT. The whole variable domain, remainder taken from reference TRBV7-6 and TRBJ2-2, is GAGVSQSPRYKVTKRGQDVALRCDPISGHVSLYWYRQALGQGPEFLTYFNYEAQQDKSGLPNDRFSAERPEGSISTLTIQRTEQRDSAMYRCASLKGWNTGELFFGEGSRLTVL.

This sequence joins TRBV12-3 or TRBV12-4 and TRBJ2-7, with D possibly being TRBD1 or TRBD2 (5 bases each). Trimming left V 7 bases short and J 2 bases short, with 15 bases between. CDR3 length equals 14 residues. The CDR3 loop is CASMPTRDPYEQYF. As DNA, the CDR3 is TGTGCCAGCATGCCCACTAGGGACCCCTACGAGCAGTACTTC.

This clonotype was seen a few times. The chain carries TRBV6-1 and TRBJ1-1; no reliable D call. Deletions cut 7 bases from V and 1 base from J, with 10 bases between. Germline CDR1 and CDR2: MNHNS and SASEGT. The CDR3 runs 13 residues. Here the CDR3 reads CASIPGGNTEAFF. CDR3 DNA: TGTGCCAGCATCCCCGGTGGGAACACTGAAGCTTTCTTT.

This clonotype was found a few times. This chain uses TRBV4-3 with TRBJ2-1; D could derive from TRBD1 or TRBD2 (7 bases each). CDR1 is LGHNA, CDR2 YSLEER, per germline. The V end lost 4 bases, the J end lost 10 bases, and 23 bases lay between the germline ends. The CDR3 loop spans 16 amino acids. The CDR3 sequence: CASSPAGGGEIQEQFF. The CDR3, as DNA: TGCGCCAGCAGCCCAGCAGGGGGAGGGGAAATACAGGAGCAGTTCTTC.

V usage is TRBV5-1 and J usage is TRBJ2-2; D is perhaps TRBD2 (5 bases). CDR1 is SGHRS and CDR2 is YFSETQ in the germline V gene. The V gene lost 0 bases and the J gene lost 7 bases, with 13 bases spanning the gap. There are 15 residues in the CDR3. CDR3 DNA: TGCGCCAGCAGCTTGGCCCCCCAAGCGGACGGGGAGCTGTTTTTT. It codes for CASSLAPQADGELFF.

Only a few counts were recorded for this clonotype. The chain is built from TRBV7-2 and TRBJ2-1; the D gene is possibly TRBD2 (6 bases). This CDR3 has 16 residues. The V and J ends lost 1 base and 3 bases respectively, with 13 bases between them. CDR1 and CDR2 from the germline V gene are SGHTA and FQGNSA. The CDR3 loop reads CASSLEIGRRYNEQFF. CDR3 in DNA: TGTGCCAGCAGCTTAGAAATCGGGAGACGCTACAATGAGCAGTTCTTC.

V is TRBV5-1 and J is TRBJ2-6; TRBD2 is a possible D gene (6 bases). CDR3 length: 18 amino acids. The V gene's germline CDR1 is SGHRS and CDR2 YFSETQ. V lost 0 bases and J 0 bases, leaving 13 bases between the germline ends. CDR3: CASSLDFGTHSGANVLTF. As DNA, the CDR3 is TGCGCCAGCAGCTTGGACTTCGGGACTCACTCTGGGGCCAACGTCCTGACTTTC.

The genes are TRBV6-1 and TRBJ2-1; weak D call: TRBD2 (5 bases). The CDR3 runs 13 residues. From germline, CDR1 is MNHNS and CDR2 SASEGT. Trimming took off 6 bases at V and 9 bases at J, with 15 bases between the two ends. CDR3 in DNA: TGTGCCAGCAGCCCACAACTAGTCGGTGAGCAGTTCTTC. The encoded protein is CASSPQLVGEQFF.

The chain uses TRBV12-3 or TRBV12-4 and TRBJ1-2; weak D call: TRBD1 (5 bases). This CDR3 spans 15 amino acids. V lost 6 bases, J lost 4 bases, and 18 bases lay in between. This CDR3 is CASRRVGGRGYGYTF. As DNA, the CDR3 is TGTGCCAGCAGAAGAGTCGGGGGTAGGGGCTATGGCTACACCTTC.

This chain connects TRBV10-3 to TRBJ2-1; D is possibly TRBD1 or TRBD2 (5 bases each). The CDR3 extends over 12 amino acids. CDR1 and CDR2 (germline): ENHRY, SYGVKD. V was pared by 8 bases and J by 5 bases, with 10 bases between. CDR3 protein: CAIGGVHNEQFF. CDR3 sequence (DNA): TGTGCCATCGGGGGAGTGCACAATGAGCAGTTCTTC.

The sample holds a few counts of this clonotype. V is TRBV27 and J is TRBJ1-1; D might be TRBD1 (5 bases). The V gene's germline CDR1 is MNHEY and CDR2 SMNVEV (reference sequence). V was clipped by 3 bases and J by 4 bases, with 15 bases between them. The CDR3 has 15 amino acids. This CDR3 is CASSFTGRDGTEAFF. CDR3 coding DNA: TGTGCCAGCAGTTTCACCGGCCGGGACGGCACTGAAGCTTTCTTT.

The rearrangement joins TRBV4-1 to TRBJ2-3; D remains ambiguous. The CDR3 has 14 amino acids. Trimming removed 0 bases at V and 5 bases at J, with 9 bases between. The germline V gene has CDR1 MGHRA and CDR2 YSYEKL. CDR3 amino acids: CASSQDHGGDTQYF. The DNA for the CDR3 is TGCGCCAGCAGCCAAGATCACGGCGGAGATACGCAGTATTTT.

This chain's CDR3 is CASSLTPGQTNTEAFF. The DNA for the CDR3 is TGTGCCAGCAGCCTTACTCCGGGACAAACGAACACTGAAGCTTTCTTT. This chain connects TRBV4-2 to TRBJ1-1; a possible D gene is TRBD1 (6 bases). The ends were cut back, 4 bases at V and 1 base at J, with 16 bases in the middle. CDR1 LGHNA and CDR2 YNFKEQ come from the germline V gene. The CDR3 consists of 16 residues.

This clonotype was picked up a small number of times. This rearrangement joins TRBV20-1 to TRBJ2-5; unclear D gene. Trimming stripped 7 bases from V and 0 bases from J, with 18 bases between. This CDR3 has 15 residues. The germline gives CDR1 DFQATT, CDR2 SNEGSKA (reference sequence). The CDR3 spells CSGSQAARYQETQYF. DNA of the CDR3: TGCAGTGGATCCCAGGCGGCTCGGTACCAAGAGACCCAGTACTTC.